Reported below is one T cell receptor (beta chain). Its target is unknown. These data come from a study of T cell responses to AZD1222 COVID-19 vaccine. Study-level points and caveats: The donor group comprised mostly white British people and more females; the analysis possibly underestimated clonal diversity.

CDR1 and CDR2 from the germline V gene are SGHTA and FQGNSA. V was clipped by 1 base and J by 1 base, with 14 bases between them. CDR3 length equals 16 residues. Clones were sequenced by immunoSEQ multiplex PCR, and TCRdb holds only the in-frame ones, with some missing. This sample has about 83,000 clones, with over 75% found just once. This rearrangement joins TRBV7-2 to TRBJ2-7, with D perhaps assigned TRBD1 or TRBD2 (5 bases each). The sequence was obtained from an adult in good health. Sequenced material: peripheral blood, taken on day 0 of MenACWY control vaccination. The CDR3 sequence is CASSLDRAGGSYEQYF. The CDR3, as DNA: TGTGCCAGCAGCTTAGATCGCGCTGGGGGTTCCTACGAGCAGTACTTC.